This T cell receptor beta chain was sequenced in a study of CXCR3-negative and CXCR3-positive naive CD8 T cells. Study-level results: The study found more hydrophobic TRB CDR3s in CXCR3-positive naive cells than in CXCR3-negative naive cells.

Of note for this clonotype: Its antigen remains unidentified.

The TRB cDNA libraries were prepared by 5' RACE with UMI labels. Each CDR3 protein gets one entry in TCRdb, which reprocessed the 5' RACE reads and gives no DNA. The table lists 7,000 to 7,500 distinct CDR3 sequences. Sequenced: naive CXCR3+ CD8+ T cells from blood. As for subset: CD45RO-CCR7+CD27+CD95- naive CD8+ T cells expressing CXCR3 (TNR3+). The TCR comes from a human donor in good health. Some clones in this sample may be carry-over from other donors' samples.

CDR3 amino acids: CASSLATSGYEQYF. The J gene is TRBJ2-7, the V gene TRBV28; no DNA is available, so the TRBD2 call from TCRdb remains unchecked. The CDR3 contains 14 residues. Germline CDR1 is MDHEN and CDR2 is SYDVKM. The variable domain in full, completed from reference TRBV28 and TRBJ2-7, reads DVKVTQSSRYLVKRTGEKVFLECVQDMDHENMFWYRQDPGLGLRLIYFSYDVKMKEKGDIPEGYSVSREKKERFSLILESASTNQTSMYLCASSLATSGYEQYFGPGTRLTVT.